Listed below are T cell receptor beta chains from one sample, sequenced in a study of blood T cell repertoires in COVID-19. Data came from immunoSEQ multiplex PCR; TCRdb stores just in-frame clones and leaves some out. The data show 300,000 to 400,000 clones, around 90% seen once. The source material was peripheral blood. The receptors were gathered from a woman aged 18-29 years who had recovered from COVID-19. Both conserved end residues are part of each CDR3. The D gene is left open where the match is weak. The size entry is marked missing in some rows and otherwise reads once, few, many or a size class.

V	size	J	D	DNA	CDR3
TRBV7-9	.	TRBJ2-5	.	TGTGCCAGCAGCTTACTGTCGCGGGGCCAAGAGACCCAGTACTTC	CASSLLSRGQETQYF
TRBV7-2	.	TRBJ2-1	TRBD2	TGTGCCAGCAGCTTAGGTTGGGGGAGGGAATACAATGAGCAGTTCTTC	CASSLGWGREYNEQFF
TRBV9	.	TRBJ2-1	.	TGTGCCAGCAGCCAAGCCCCTACCCCCCACAATGAGCAGTTCTTC	CASSQAPTPHNEQFF
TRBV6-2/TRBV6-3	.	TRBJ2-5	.	TGTGCCAGCAGTTACTCATTAAAGACCCAGTACTTC	CASSYSLKTQYF
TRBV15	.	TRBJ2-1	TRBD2	TGTGCCACCAGCAGAGCACCGGCAGCGGGAGGTGAGGATGAGCAGTTCTTC	CATSRAPAAGGEDEQFF
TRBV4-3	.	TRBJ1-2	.	TGCGCCAGCAGCCAAGCCAACCAGGCTAACTATGGCTACACCTTC	CASSQANQANYGYTF
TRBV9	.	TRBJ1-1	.	TGTGCCAGCAGCGTAGATTGGGAGATGAACACTGAAGCTTTCTTT	CASSVDWEMNTEAFF
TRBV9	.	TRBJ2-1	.	TGTGCCAGCAGCCATAAACCGGACAGTTTTTTAAGACACCAGTTCTTC	CASSHKPDSFLRHQFF
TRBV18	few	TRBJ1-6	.	TGTGCCAGCTCACCGACGGAGAATTCACCCCTCCACTTT	CASSPTENSPLHF
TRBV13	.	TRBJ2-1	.	TGTGCCAGCAGCCTTAGCATTAATGAGCAGTTCTTC	CASSLSINEQFF
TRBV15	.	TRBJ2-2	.	TGTGCCACCAGCTCACAGGGTAGGGGCACCGGGGAGCTGTTTTTT	CATSSQGRGTGELFF
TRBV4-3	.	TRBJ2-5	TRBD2	TGCGCCAGCAGCCAAGTAGCGTTCTTAGCGGGGGTCCCAAGGATGGAGACCCAGTACTTC	CASSQVAFLAGVPRMETQYF
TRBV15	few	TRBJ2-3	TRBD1	TGTGCCACCTCAGGGTTGAAGACAGGGGATTTGGATACGCAGTATTTT	CATSGLKTGDLDTQYF
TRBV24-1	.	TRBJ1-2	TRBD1	TGTGCCACCAGTGGTCTGGGACAGGGTGACTATGGCTACACCTTC	CATSGLGQGDYGYTF
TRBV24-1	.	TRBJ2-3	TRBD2	TGTGCCACCAGTGATTTGAATAGCGGGAGCACAGATACGCAGTATTTT	CATSDLNSGSTDTQYF
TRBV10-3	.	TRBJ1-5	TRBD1	TGTGCCATCAGTGGAGCTGGGGGACAGGGGGCTTTTGATCAGCCCCAGCATTTT	CAISGAGGQGAFDQPQHF
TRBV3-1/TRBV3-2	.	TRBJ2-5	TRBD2	TGTGCCAGCAGCCCGGGACTAGCGGGAGGAGGTGAGACCCAGTACTTC	CASSPGLAGGGETQYF
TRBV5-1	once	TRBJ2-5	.	TGCGCCAGCAGCGCGCGGTCCTCCCAAGAGACCCAGTACTTC	CASSARSSQETQYF
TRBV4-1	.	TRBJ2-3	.	TGCGCCAGCAGCCAAGGGCTAGCGAAAAACCCCCGAGATACGCAGTATTTT	CASSQGLAKNPRDTQYF
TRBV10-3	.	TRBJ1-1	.	TGTGCCACCGCTCGATCGCAGGAGAACACTGAAGCTTTCTTT	CATARSQENTEAFF
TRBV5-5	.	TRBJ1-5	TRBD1	TGTGCCAGCAGCCACCGGGACAGGGGGTATAGCAATCAGCCCCAGCATTTT	CASSHRDRGYSNQPQHF
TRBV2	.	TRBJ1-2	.	TGTGCCAGCAGTGAGGACTTAGGGACAAACTATGGCTACACCTTC	CASSEDLGTNYGYTF
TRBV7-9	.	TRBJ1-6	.	TGTGCCAGCAGCTTAGCTCCGTATAATTCACCCCTCCACTTT	CASSLAPYNSPLHF
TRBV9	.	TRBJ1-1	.	TGTGCCAGCAGCGTAGCATTCGGGGGGCCTGACACTGAAGCTTTCTTT	CASSVAFGGPDTEAFF
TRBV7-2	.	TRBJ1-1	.	TGTGCCAGCAGCTTAGGAGGGTTAGGGAACACTGAAGCTTTCTTT	CASSLGGLGNTEAFF
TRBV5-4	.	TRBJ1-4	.	TGTGCCAGCAGCTTGGGCCAGCGGAATGAAAAACTGTTTTTT	CASSLGQRNEKLFF
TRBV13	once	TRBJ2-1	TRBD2	TGTGCCAGCAGCTTAAAGCGGGAGACCTACAATGAGCAGTTCTTC	CASSLKRETYNEQFF
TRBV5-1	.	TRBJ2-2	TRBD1	TGCGCCAGCAGCTCGCAGGGGGCGGAAGTTAAGGCCGGGGAGCTGTTTTTT	CASSSQGAEVKAGELFF
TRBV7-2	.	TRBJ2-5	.	TGTGCCAGCAGCTTAGATGGCAGCCAAGAGACCCAGTACTTC	CASSLDGSQETQYF